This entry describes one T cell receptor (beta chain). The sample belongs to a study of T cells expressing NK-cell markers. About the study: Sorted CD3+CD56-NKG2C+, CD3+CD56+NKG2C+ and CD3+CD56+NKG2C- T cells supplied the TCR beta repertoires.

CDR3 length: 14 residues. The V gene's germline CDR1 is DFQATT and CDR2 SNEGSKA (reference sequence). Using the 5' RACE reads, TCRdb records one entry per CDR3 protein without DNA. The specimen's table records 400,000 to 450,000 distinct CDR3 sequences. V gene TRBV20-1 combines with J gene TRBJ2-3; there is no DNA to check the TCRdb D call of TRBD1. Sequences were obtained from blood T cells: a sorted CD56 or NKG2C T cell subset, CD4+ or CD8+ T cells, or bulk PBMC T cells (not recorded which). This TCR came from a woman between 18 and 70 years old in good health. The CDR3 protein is CSATRGTSADTQYF.